The TCR beta chain described here comes from a study of identical twins. Study-level findings and limits: Abundant beta clonotypes from cord blood had fewer insertions, unlike memory repertoires, which showed none.

Notes on this clonotype: Antigen: not known.

TCRdb used MiXCR to reprocess the 5' RACE reads, holding one entry per CDR3 protein. The sample yields around 480,000 distinct CDR3 sequences, more than 13% seen once. There are 13 residues in the CDR3. These data were also filed under a second study, of yellow fever vaccine responses in identical twins.

Sequenced material: CD4+ T cells sorted from blood. This chain connects TRBV21-1 to TRBJ2-5; TRBD2 is the table's D call, not checked against the DNA. TRBV21-1 has pseudogene status. This receptor was identified in a woman between 18 and 29 years old in good health. CDR3 residues: CASSTTRGETQYF. CDR3 DNA sequence: TGTGCCAGCAGCACGACTAGGGGCGAGACCCAGTACTTC.